The entry that follows covers one T cell receptor (beta chain) sequence. Its target is unknown. These data originate in a study of blood T cells in healthy people across ages. Each donor's blood draw was ten milliliters of peripheral blood. The trim removed 4 bases at V and 0 bases at J, leaving 11 bases unmatched. CDR1 and CDR2 from the germline V gene are MNHNY and SVGAGI (reference sequence). The CDR3 runs 17 residues. The authors ran a second PCR of 7 to 11 cycles using a sample-barcoded 5' primer and a J-beta primer mix. TCRdb ran MiXCR on the 5' RACE reads and lists one entry per CDR3 protein. In the table there are 1.5 million to 2 million distinct CDR3 sequences, over 25% of which are singletons. General study points: Fewer expanded clones and more diversity marked long-lived versus aged donors.

This TCR was recovered from a woman in her thirties in good health. V usage is TRBV6-6 and J usage is TRBJ1-2; 7 bases fit TRBD1. The specimen was blood. The CDR3 region is CASSSATGSPTNYGYTF. The DNA of the CDR3 is TGTGCCAGCAGTTCCGCGACAGGGTCACCGACTAACTATGGCTACACCTTC.